The 6 T cell receptor beta chains below were found in one sample sequenced in a study of shared clonotypes between healthy human individuals. CD45RO negativity and positive selection for CCR7 defined naive CD8 cells, a population that excluded terminally differentiated effector memory CD45RA+ cells. Libraries were prepared by immunoSEQ multiplex PCR; TCRdb keeps only in-frame clonotypes and omits some of them. Of approximately 2,200,000 clones in the sample, about 93% were seen once. The source material was naive CD8+ T cells from PBMCs. These receptors originate from a man between 18 and 35 years old in good health. Some clones in this sample may be carry-over from other donors' samples.

The V gene is TRBV13, the J gene TRBJ2-7, with 8 bases lining up with TRBD1. V dropped 0 bases and J dropped 3; count of bases not matched to a gene: 1. Looked up from germline, CDR1 is PRHDT and CDR2 is FYEKMQ (reference sequence). The CDR3 extends over 14 amino acids. CDR3 bases: TGTGCCAGCAGCTTAGGCAGGGGGCGCTACGAGCAGTACTTC. Its protein is CASSLGRGRYEQYF.

This clone was recorded only once. The V call is TRBV4-1, the J call TRBJ2-2, with D perhaps matching TRBD1 (7 bases). The V and J ends lost 6 bases and 5 bases respectively, with 16 bases between them. The length of the CDR3 is 15 residues. Germline loops: CDR1 MGHRA, CDR2 YSYEKL. The CDR3: CASRVFQGGTGELFF. As DNA, the CDR3 is TGCGCCAGCAGAGTTTTCCAGGGGGGAACCGGGGAGCTGTTTTTT.

V is TRBV6-6 and J is TRBJ1-5, with D possibly TRBD1 on 6 matching bases. The V gene's germline CDR1 is MNHNY and CDR2 SVGAGI (reference sequence). The CDR3 extends over 16 amino acids. Trimming removed 5 bases from V and 6 bases from J, with 20 bases in between. The CDR3 nucleotides read TGTGCCAGCAGTCCTACCCTAGGGGGGCGCGCTCAGCCCCAGCATTTT. Protein product: CASSPTLGGRAQPQHF.

This clone was detected only a few times. The chain links TRBV6-5 to TRBJ1-5; D uncertain. The V gene's germline CDR1 is MNHEY and CDR2 SVGAGI. This CDR3 comprises 14 residues. V lost 6 bases, J lost 2 bases, and 11 bases lay in between. The CDR3 nucleotides are TGTGCCAGCAGCCCCCAATGGGGCAATCAGCCCCAGCATTTT. Translating it yields CASSPQWGNQPQHF.

This clone has just one count. The chain joins TRBV7-9 to TRBJ1-3, with no clear D. CDR3 size: 12 residues. V was clipped by 5 bases and J by 6 bases, with 8 bases between them. Per germline, CDR1 SEHNR and CDR2 FQNEAQ (reference sequence). Here the CDR3 reads CASSPEVNTIYF. Here the CDR3 DNA reads TGTGCCAGCAGCCCGGAAGTAAACACCATATATTTT.

This clone was recorded once. The chain employs TRBV4-2 and TRBJ1-1, with no clear D. The CDR3 covers 13 residues. V lost 3 bases, J lost 4 bases, and 9 bases lay in between. CDR1 and CDR2 (germline): LGHNA, YNFKEQ. The CDR3 sequence is CASSQPSVTEAFF. CDR3 DNA: TGTGCCAGCAGCCAGCCATCTGTCACTGAAGCTTTCTTT.